What follows are 30 T cell receptor beta chains derived from one specimen sequenced in a study of T-cell reconstitution after alpha-beta-depleted transplantation in children. For TCRbeta, the library was prepared with unique molecular identifiers. TCRdb recomputed calls from the PCR reads with MiXCR, one row per CDR3 protein. The sample holds about 900,000 distinct CDR3 sequences, about 29% seen once. The sequences come from PBMCs, mostly from graft donor cells, collected 360 days after TCRalphabeta/CD19-depleted stem cell transplant. The receptors derive from a boy less than two years old who had a stem cell transplant for SCID, so the T cells may come from the graft donor.

V gene TRBV6-5 combines with J gene TRBJ1-6; possibly TRBD1 for D (5 bases). The germline V gene encodes CDR1 MNHEY and CDR2 SVGAGI. Trimming took 3 bases from V and 7 from J, leaving 13 bases between them. This CDR3 comprises 15 residues. CDR3 nucleotides: TGTGCCAGCAGTTATACATGGGGGAAGAATTCACCCCTCCACTTT. It yields the protein CASSYTWGKNSPLHF.

This clonotype was counted only a few times. The gene calls are TRBV20-1 and TRBJ2-3; no clear D gene. The CDR3 is 14 residues long. Germline V gives CDR1 DFQATT, CDR2 SNEGSKA (reference sequence). CDR3 residues: CSVAPTPDTDTQYF. The CDR3 DNA follows: TGCAGCGTGGCCCCTACACCGGACACAGATACGCAGTATTTT.

This clonotype was seen only a few times. The rearrangement uses TRBV29-1 and TRBJ2-3; the match to TRBD1 covers 7 bases. With 6 bases clipped from V and 2 bases from J, the junction kept 5 bases outside the gene matches. Germline CDR1 and CDR2: SQVTM and ANQGSEA. The CDR3 consists of 13 residues. DNA for the CDR3: TGCAGCGTCGAGGGGGCTCCCACAGATACGCAGTATTTT. Protein product: CSVEGAPTDTQYF.

This chain uses TRBV6-2 or TRBV6-3 with TRBJ2-3; 7 bases agree with TRBD2. With V trimmed by 7 bases and J by 2 bases, 15 bases remained unmatched. The CDR3 has 17 residues. The germline CDR1 and CDR2 sequences are MNHEY and SVGEGT. The CDR3: CASIDPGPGLNTDTQYF. In DNA form, the CDR3 reads TGTGCCAGCATCGACCCGGGGCCGGGACTAAACACAGATACGCAGTATTTT.

The V call is TRBV6-5, the J call TRBJ2-3; 10 nucleotides line up with TRBD1. With V trimmed by 11 bases and J by 8 bases, 4 bases remained unmatched. The CDR3 length is 11 residues. Germline V gives CDR1 MNHEY, CDR2 SVGAGI. The CDR3 region is CAARQGATQYF. The CDR3 DNA reads as TGTGCCGCCCGACAGGGGGCTACGCAGTATTTT.

This clonotype was counted a few times. This chain uses TRBV12-3 or TRBV12-4 with TRBJ1-5; no definite D call. The CDR3 runs 14 residues. The germline V and J ends were trimmed by 3 bases and 6 bases, with 12 bases remaining between them. The CDR3 reads CASSFFGIVQPQHF. The CDR3 region has the DNA TGTGCCAGCAGTTTCTTCGGTATAGTTCAGCCCCAGCATTTT.

This clonotype was counted once. This rearrangement joins TRBV25-1 to TRBJ1-5; tentatively, D is TRBD1 (5 bases). This CDR3 has 14 residues. Germline V CDR1 and CDR2: MGHDK, SYGVNS. Trimming stripped 1 base from V and 3 bases from J, with 7 bases between. The CDR3 loop is CASSEWGVNQPQHF. CDR3 DNA sequence: TGTGCCAGCAGTGAATGGGGGGTCAATCAGCCCCAGCATTTT.

This chain links TRBV20-1 with TRBJ2-5, with D unclear. Germline V gene lookup returns CDR1 DFQATT and CDR2 SNEGSKA (reference sequence). Deletions cut 6 bases from V and 3 bases from J, with 11 bases between. This CDR3 comprises 12 residues. CDR3 protein: CSAEASKETQYF. The CDR3, as DNA: TGCAGTGCAGAGGCTAGTAAAGAGACCCAGTACTTC.

V and J are TRBV4-3 and TRBJ2-2; 8 bases map to TRBD2. The germline gives CDR1 LGHNA, CDR2 YSLEER. The CDR3 consists of 17 residues. Trimming removed 1 base from V and 6 bases from J; junction bases left unmatched: 10. The CDR3 loop is CASSQGYPGLVAGELFF. CDR3 nucleotide sequence: TGCGCCAGCAGCCAAGGGTATCCGGGACTAGTAGCCGGGGAGCTGTTTTTT.

This clonotype was observed a few times. This rearrangement joins TRBV7-7 to TRBJ2-5, with D maybe TRBD1 (6 bases). CDR1 is SSHAT and CDR2 is FNYEAQ in the germline V gene (reference sequence). V lost 3 bases and J 5 bases, leaving 13 bases between the germline ends. CDR3 length equals 14 residues. For the CDR3, the DNA is TGTGCCAGCAGCTTTACAGGGAGCAAGGAGACCCAGTACTTC. The encoded protein is CASSFTGSKETQYF.

The chain links TRBV18 to TRBJ2-3; a weak D match, TRBD2 (6 bases). The CDR3 contains 13 residues. The V gene lost 4 bases and the J gene lost 4 bases, with 9 bases spanning the gap. Per germline, CDR1 KGHSH and CDR2 LQKENI. The CDR3 nucleotides read TGTGCCAGCTCACGTCTAGCGTCAGATACGCAGTATTTT. This gives the protein CASSRLASDTQYF.

CDR3 in amino acids: CASSLNRGLWDTGELFF. CDR3 bases: TGTGCCAGCAGCTTGAACAGGGGGCTCTGGGACACCGGGGAGCTGTTTTTT. V gene TRBV7-8 combines with J gene TRBJ2-2; 9 positions match TRBD1. Germline V gives CDR1 SGHVS, CDR2 FQNEAQ. V lost 3 bases and J lost 3; bases outside the gene matches: 8. The CDR3 length is 17 residues.

The genes are TRBV19 and TRBJ2-1; TRBD1 matches 11 bases. J gave up 7 bases and V 4 bases, and 6 bases lay outside the gene matches. The germline gives CDR1 LNHDA, CDR2 SQIVND (reference sequence). CDR3 length: 15 residues. The CDR3 is CASSTGQGASNEQFF. CDR3 nucleotides: TGTGCCAGTAGTACAGGACAGGGGGCTAGTAATGAGCAGTTCTTC.

This clonotype was seen a few times. This rearrangement joins TRBV6-6 to TRBJ2-7; unclear D gene. The CDR3 totals 11 residues. V lost 5 bases and J 5 bases, leaving 7 bases between the germline ends. Germline assignment: CDR1 MNHNY and CDR2 SVGAGI (reference sequence). Here the CDR3 DNA reads TGTGCCAGCAGTACTGTCCACGAGCAGTACTTC. It specifies CASSTVHEQYF.

The V call is TRBV7-6, the J call TRBJ2-3; D uncertain. The germline V gene has CDR1 SGHVS and CDR2 FNYEAQ. The CDR3 is 13 amino acids. V was cut by 1 base and J by 6 bases, with 8 bases left in between. CDR3 DNA: TGTGCCAGCAGCTTAGTATGGGCGGATACGCAGTATTTT. This translates into CASSLVWADTQYF.

This clonotype appeared many times. The chain is built from TRBV6-1 and TRBJ2-7; tentative D call: TRBD1 (6 bases). Deletions cut 11 bases from V and 3 bases from J, with 23 bases between. CDR1 is MNHNS and CDR2 is SASEGT in the germline V gene. The length of the CDR3 is 15 residues. The CDR3 spells CASGATGNPIYEQYF. CDR3 nucleotide sequence: TGTGCCTCCGGAGCTACAGGGAATCCCATCTACGAGCAGTACTTC.

V usage is TRBV7-2 and J usage is TRBJ2-1, with 8 bases that match TRBD1. Looked up from germline, CDR1 is SGHTA and CDR2 is FQGNSA. This CDR3 is built from 16 residues. J lost 6 bases, V lost 5 bases, and 12 bases had no gene match. In DNA, the CDR3 is TGTGCCAGCAGCGCCACAGGGGGGAAGGCACGCAATGAGCAGTTCTTC. Its translation: CASSATGGKARNEQFF. The variable domain in full, completed from reference TRBV7-2 and TRBJ2-1, reads GAGVSQSPSNKVTEKGKDVELRCDPISGHTALYWYRQSLGQGLEFLIYFQGNSAPDKSGLPSDRFSAERTGGSVSTLTIQRTQQEDSAVYLCASSATGGKARNEQFFGPGTRLTVL.

In this sample, this clonotype turned up a few times. V is TRBV29-1 and J is TRBJ2-3; 15 nucleotides match TRBD2. The length of the CDR3 is 16 residues. V shed 3 bases, J shed 5 bases, and the junction held 6 bases outside the gene matches. Germline V CDR1 and CDR2: SQVTM, ANQGSEA. In nucleotides, the CDR3 is TGCAGCGTTGACAACTGGACTAGCGGGGGGGGAGATACGCAGTATTTT. Residues: CSVDNWTSGGGDTQYF.

This clonotype was seen ten or more times. The chain recombines TRBV2 with TRBJ2-7; 9 bases line up with TRBD1. This CDR3 comprises 14 residues. The germline V gene encodes CDR1 SNHLY and CDR2 FYNNEI. With V trimmed by 6 bases and J by 3 bases, 6 bases remained unmatched. Here the CDR3 reads CASRNGQGFYEQYF. As DNA, the CDR3 is TGTGCCAGCAGAAACGGACAGGGGTTCTACGAGCAGTACTTC.

This clonotype was counted at least ten times. The chain employs TRBV25-1 and TRBJ2-7, with D hard to call. Germline V gene lookup returns CDR1 MGHDK and CDR2 SYGVNS. The V gene lost 5 bases and the J gene lost 2 bases, with 13 bases spanning the gap. This CDR3 is 14 amino acids long. This chain's CDR3 is CASSRFDRTYEQYF. Here the CDR3 DNA reads TGTGCCAGCAGTAGGTTCGATCGGACCTACGAGCAGTACTTC.

This clonotype was counted a few times. The chain links TRBV5-5 to TRBJ2-5; D gene uncertain. Between the trimmed V and J ends, which lost 1 base and 3 bases, there was a span of 10 bases. Germline V gene data show CDR1 as SGHKS and CDR2 as YYEKEE (reference sequence). CDR3 length: 14 amino acids. In nucleotides, the CDR3 is TGTGCCAGCAGCTTGCGAGGTGGTAAAGAGACCCAGTACTTC. Its translation is CASSLRGGKETQYF.

The CDR3 region is CASSLTSEGEQYF. The CDR3 DNA sequence: TGTGCCAGCTCACTGACTAGCGAAGGCGAGCAGTACTTC. This rearrangement joins TRBV18 to TRBJ2-7, with 8 bases that match TRBD2. Per germline, CDR1 KGHSH and CDR2 LQKENI. This CDR3 contains 13 residues. Trimming cost V 4 bases and J 6 bases; bases outside gene matches: 5.

The gene calls are TRBV20-1 and TRBJ1-4; D remains ambiguous. The CDR3 spans 13 residues. Germline V gene sequence: CDR1 DFQATT, CDR2 SNEGSKA (reference sequence). V was pared by 6 bases and J by 0 bases, with 8 bases between. The CDR3 bases are TGCAGTGCCCTGGAGCCAACTAATGAAAAACTGTTTTTT. It codes for CSALEPTNEKLFF.

This clonotype has only a few counts. This CDR3 reads CASSLVLALNEQFF. In DNA form, the CDR3 reads TGTGCCAGCAGCTTAGTCCTTGCGCTCAATGAGCAGTTCTTC. The rearrangement links TRBV7-9 to TRBJ2-1; no firm D call. The V and J ends lost 1 base and 6 bases respectively, with 10 bases between them. From germline, CDR1 is SEHNR and CDR2 FQNEAQ (reference sequence). This CDR3 has 14 amino acids.

The CDR3 DNA follows: TGCGCCAGCAGCGTCGGGACACCTTACACAGATACGCAGTATTTT. Its translation: CASSVGTPYTDTQYF. V gene TRBV5-1 combines with J gene TRBJ2-3; maybe TRBD1 (6 bases). The germline CDR1 and CDR2 sequences are SGHRS and YFSETQ. CDR3 length equals 15 residues. V dropped 4 bases and J dropped 2 bases, with 14 bases sitting between them.

This clonotype has just a few counts. The chain joins TRBV15 to TRBJ2-1; 7 bases are a match to TRBD2. The CDR3 has 14 residues. V shed 9 bases and J 0 bases; nucleotides not matched to a gene: 5. Germline V gene sequence: CDR1 LNHNV, CDR2 YYDKDF (reference sequence). The chain's CDR3 is CATSGQSSYNEQFF. The CDR3, as DNA: TGTGCCACTAGCGGGCAAAGCTCCTACAATGAGCAGTTCTTC.

The chain is built from TRBV29-1 and TRBJ1-1; weak D call: TRBD1 (5 bases). Germline V gene lookup returns CDR1 SQVTM and CDR2 ANQGSEA. The CDR3 runs 14 residues. V lost 4 bases and J 1 base, leaving 13 bases between the germline ends. The CDR3 here is CSVGRVLTNTEAFF. CDR3 nucleotide sequence: TGCAGCGTTGGCAGGGTCTTGACGAACACTGAAGCTTTCTTT. Full variable domain (missing parts from reference TRBV29-1 and TRBJ1-1): SAVISQKPSRDICQRGTSLTIQCQVDSQVTMMFWYRQQPGQSLTLIATANQGSEATYESGFVIDKFPISRPNLTFSTLTVSNMSPEDSSIYLCSVGRVLTNTEAFFGQGTRLTVV.

V is TRBV5-1 and J is TRBJ2-3; D not certain. Germline loops: CDR1 SGHRS, CDR2 YFSETQ. This CDR3 comprises 16 residues. Trimming stripped 4 bases from V and 4 bases from J, with 19 bases between. This CDR3 is CASSPPDPLRADTQYF. The CDR3 DNA follows: TGCGCCAGCAGCCCACCGGACCCCCTTAGAGCAGATACGCAGTATTTT.

This chain's CDR3 is CASSIRGRNTGELFF. Here the CDR3 DNA reads TGTGCCAGCAGTATACGGGGGAGGAACACCGGGGAGCTGTTTTTT. The chain couples TRBV28 to TRBJ2-2; D might be TRBD2 (6 bases). The CDR3 sequence is 15 residues long. The germline CDR1 and CDR2 sequences are MDHEN and SYDVKM. V lost 5 bases and J 1 base, leaving 11 bases between the germline ends.

J is TRBJ1-2 and V is TRBV4-2; TRBD1 aligns across 9 bases. V was pared by 2 bases and J by 7 bases, with 11 bases of the junction left unmatched. The CDR3 runs to 16 residues. The germline V gene has CDR1 LGHNA and CDR2 YNFKEQ. CDR3 in amino acids: CASSQRAQGALGGYTF. The CDR3 DNA is TGTGCCAGCAGCCAAAGGGCACAGGGGGCGCTTGGTGGCTACACCTTC.